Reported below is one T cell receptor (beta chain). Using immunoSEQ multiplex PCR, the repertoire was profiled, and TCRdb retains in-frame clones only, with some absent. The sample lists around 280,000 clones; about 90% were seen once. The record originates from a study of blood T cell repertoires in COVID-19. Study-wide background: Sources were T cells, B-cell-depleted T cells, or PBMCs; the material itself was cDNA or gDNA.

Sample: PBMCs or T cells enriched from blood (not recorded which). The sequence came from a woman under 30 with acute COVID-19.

Written as DNA, the CDR3 is TGTGCCACCCGCACCTTTACTCTTGGACAGGGGGCTTATCAGCCCCAGCATTTT. Protein: CATRTFTLGQGAYQPQHF. The chain couples TRBV24-1 to TRBJ1-5; 11 bases are a match to TRBD1. Germline loops: CDR1 KGHDR, CDR2 SFDVKD. V trimming: 9 bases; J trimming: 5 bases; junction bases outside the gene matches: 17. The CDR3 covers 18 residues.